This T cell receptor beta chain was recorded in a study of CD8+ T cells in alopecia areata. The treatment was: oral pan-JAK inhibitor, 5-10 mg twice daily. Germline-derived CDR1 and CDR2 are MNHEY and SVGAGI. This CDR3 region has 15 residues. V was clipped by 2 bases and J by 8 bases; unmatched bases: 5. Extracted RNA was reverse transcribed, and the resulting cDNA served as sequencing template. TCRdb keeps only in-frame clones here, not all; method: immunoSEQ multiplex PCR. The sample yields 210,000 or so clones, approximately 72% seen once. V and J are TRBV6-5 and TRBJ1-4, with 10 bases lining up with TRBD1. The sequencing here drew on CD4+ T cells sorted from blood, taken at approximately week 42, from a patient treated with tofacitinib. The TCR sequence derives from a human donor with alopecia areata. Here the CDR3 reads CASSYIGTGDEKLFF. DNA for the CDR3: TGTGCCAGCAGTTACATAGGGACAGGGGACGAAAAACTGTTTTTT.